This entry lists 7 T cell receptor beta chains sequenced from one sample in a study of T cell clonotyping in hematopoietic cell transplantation. Assay used: immunoSEQ multiplex PCR; TCRdb lists only in-frame clones, some missing. The sample has about 69,000 clones; around 94% are singletons. Source material: peripheral blood mononuclear cells. These receptors all stem from a man aged 45-60 years in good health. Some clones in this sample may be carry-over from other donors' samples.

This chain links TRBV6-5 with TRBJ1-5; maybe TRBD1 (6 bases). V was trimmed by 5 bases and J by 3 bases, leaving 11 bases between them. CDR1 is MNHEY, CDR2 SVGAGI, per germline. The CDR3 is 14 residues long. The CDR3 coding sequence is TGTGCCAGCAGTCCCGGACAGTTCAATCAGCCCCAGCATTTT. This gives the protein CASSPGQFNQPQHF.

The CDR3 reads CASSLGPPAKEQYF. The CDR3, as DNA: TGTGCCAGCAGCTTAGGACCCCCGGCGAAGGAGCAGTACTTC. The chain combines TRBV7-9 with TRBJ2-7; D gene unclear. Trimming pared 1 base from V and 7 bases from J, leaving 14 bases between. Germline loops: CDR1 SEHNR, CDR2 FQNEAQ (reference sequence). The CDR3 loop spans 14 amino acids. Supplemented by reference TRBV7-9 and TRBJ2-7, the full variable domain reads DTGVSQNPRHKITKRGQNVTFRCDPISEHNRLYWYRQTLGQGPEFLTYFQNEAQLEKSRLLSDRFSAERPKGSFSTLEIQRTEQGDSAMYLCASSLGPPAKEQYFGPGTRLTVT.

This chain connects TRBV9 to TRBJ2-5; D perhaps matches TRBD2 (6 bases). The CDR3 is 15 amino acids. Trimming took off 3 bases at V and 3 bases at J, with 15 bases between the two ends. CDR1 and CDR2 (germline): SGDLS, YYNGEE. The CDR3 is CASSAPGSGEETQYF. The CDR3 nucleotides read TGTGCCAGCAGCGCCCCAGGTTCGGGGGAAGAGACCCAGTACTTC.

A single count supports this clone. This chain uses TRBV28 with TRBJ1-2; 10 bases agree with TRBD1. The CDR3 consists of 15 residues. The V segment lost 3 bases and the J segment 8 bases; nucleotides outside the gene matches: 9. Germline values: CDR1 MDHEN, CDR2 SYDVKM. The CDR3 loop is CASSFYGQGGWGYTF. DNA of the CDR3: TGTGCCAGCAGTTTTTACGGACAGGGGGGTTGGGGCTACACCTTC.

The genes are TRBV27 and TRBJ2-7; D is uncertain. From germline, CDR1 is MNHEY and CDR2 SMNVEV (reference sequence). The CDR3 covers 13 residues. The V end was cut by 2 bases, the J end by 7 bases, with 12 bases between. The CDR3 DNA reads TGTGCCAGCAGTTTAAGTCAGCGCCTGGAGCAGTACTTC. It encodes CASSLSQRLEQYF.

The rearrangement joins TRBV4-1 to TRBJ1-6; D not resolved. V dropped 1 base and J dropped 10 bases, with 5 bases sitting between them. CDR1 and CDR2 from the germline V gene are MGHRA and YSYEKL. This CDR3 region has 12 residues. The CDR3 nucleotides are TGCGCCAGCAGCCAAGTGTGGTCACCCCTCCACTTT. Encoded protein: CASSQVWSPLHF.

This sequence joins TRBV19 and TRBJ1-5; 8 bases match TRBD1. CDR3 size: 14 residues. Germline CDR1 reads LNHDA; CDR2 reads SQIVND (reference sequence). The V segment lost 5 bases and the J segment 0 bases; nucleotides outside the gene matches: 0. The CDR3 DNA is TGTGCCAGTAGTGGACAGGGTAGCAATCAGCCCCAGCATTTT. Its protein product is CASSGQGSNQPQHF. The full variable domain, rest sourced from reference TRBV19 and TRBJ1-5, is DGGITQSPKYLFRKEGQNVTLSCEQNLNHDAMYWYRQDPGQGLRLIYYSQIVNDFQKGDIAEGYSVSREKKESFPLTVTSAQKNPTAFYLCASSGQGSNQPQHFGDGTRLSIL.